The rows below give T cell receptor beta chains drawn from one sample of a study of OX40 agonist ivuxolimab in advanced cancers. Sequenced by immunoSEQ multiplex PCR; TCRdb stores in-frame clones only, minus some. The top ten clones hold under 9% of a sample with fewer than 50,000 clones, 82% of them seen once. Sequenced here: CD4+ or CD8+ T cells sorted from blood, sampled in a trial of the OX40 agonist ivuxolimab. These receptors came from an adult with an advanced solid tumor such as melanoma, head and neck, liver or kidney cancer. Both conserved end residues are part of each CDR3. Each record gives: clone size, J gene, V gene, CDR3 length, D gene, CDR3 protein, CDR3 DNA. The D gene is left open where the match is weak. Clone size is given for some rows only: seen once, a few or many times, or a class if the clone is expanded.

. | TRBJ2-7 | TRBV11-2 | 15 | . | CASSLDILGDFQQYF | TGTGCCAGCAGCTTAGATATTTTAGGGGACTTCCAGCAGTACTTC
once | TRBJ1-4 | TRBV5-8 | 14 | TRBD1 | CASSTGQINEKLFF | TGTGCCAGCAGCACGGGACAGATTAATGAAAAACTGTTTTTT
. | TRBJ2-7 | TRBV21-1 | 16 | . | CASSLSGPGLLSEQYF | TGTGCCAGCAGCCTTTCGGGCCCAGGGCTTCTATCCGAGCAGTACTTC
. | TRBJ1-4 | TRBV6-1 | 19 | . | CASSELLILYRGSNEKLFF | TGTGCCAGCAGTGAATTATTGATACTATATAGGGGTTCTAATGAAAAACTGTTTTTT
. | TRBJ2-3 | TRBV9 | 17 | TRBD2 | CASSVQAGGASTDTQYF | TGTGCCAGCAGCGTACAAGCGGGGGGAGCTAGCACAGATACGCAGTATTTT
. | TRBJ2-1 | TRBV7-2 | 16 | . | CASSQNYDLGYNEQFF | TGTGCCAGCAGCCAAAACTACGACTTGGGTTACAATGAGCAGTTCTTC
. | TRBJ2-3 | TRBV28 | 17 | TRBD2 | CASSFTTSGYSTDTQYF | TGTGCCAGCAGTTTCACCACTAGCGGATATAGCACAGATACGCAGTATTTT
. | TRBJ1-2 | TRBV19 | 14 | . | CASSIAGGFGGYTF | TGTGCCAGTAGTATAGCGGGAGGGTTCGGTGGCTACACCTTC
. | TRBJ1-1 | TRBV6-5 | 15 | TRBD1 | CASSYWTGANTEAFF | TGTGCCAGCAGTTACTGGACAGGGGCCAACACTGAAGCTTTCTTT
. | TRBJ1-6 | TRBV9 | 15 | TRBD1 | CASSVDGTGGSPLHF | TGTGCCAGCAGCGTAGACGGGACAGGGGGCTCACCCCTCCACTTT
. | TRBJ2-1 | TRBV10-1 | 16 | . | CASSGGGTISYNEQFF | TGCGCCAGCAGCGGAGGGGGGACGATCAGCTACAATGAGCAGTTCTTC
. | TRBJ2-5 | TRBV4-3 | 14 | . | CASSQSRGDETQYF | TGCGCCAGCAGCCAATCCAGGGGCGACGAGACCCAGTACTTC
few | TRBJ1-1 | TRBV5-1 | 15 | TRBD1 | CASSPRTGGITEAFF | TGCGCCAGCAGCCCCCGGACAGGTGGGATCACTGAAGCTTTCTTT
. | TRBJ2-1 | TRBV4-1 | 13 | TRBD2 | CASSQGLAGARFF | TGCGCCAGCAGCCAGGGACTAGCGGGAGCGCGGTTCTTC
. | TRBJ2-7 | TRBV7-9 | 14 | . | CASSFTGASYEQYF | TGTGCCAGCAGCTTCACGGGAGCTTCCTACGAGCAGTACTTC
. | TRBJ1-1 | TRBV5-1 | 12 | . | CASSLEDREAFF | TGCGCCAGCAGCTTGGAGGACAGAGAAGCTTTCTTT
. | TRBJ1-1 | TRBV6-5 | 15 | . | CASSYDSPRGTEAFF | TGTGCCAGCAGTTACGACAGCCCTAGGGGCACTGAAGCTTTCTTT
. | TRBJ2-1 | TRBV4-1 | 16 | . | CASSQETAGSYNEQFF | TGCGCCAGCAGCCAAGAAACTGCGGGGTCCTACAATGAGCAGTTCTTC
few | TRBJ2-5 | TRBV20-1 | 11 | . | CSANMRETQYF | TGCAGTGCTAACATGCGAGAGACCCAGTACTTC
. | TRBJ2-7 | TRBV6-5 | 14 | TRBD1 | CASRYGQGAYEQYF | TGTGCCAGCAGATACGGACAGGGGGCCTACGAGCAGTACTTC